The rows below give T cell receptor beta chains drawn from one sample of a study of blood T cell repertoires in COVID-19. Assay used: immunoSEQ multiplex PCR; TCRdb lists only in-frame clones, some missing. Of roughly 230,000 clones in the sample, 87% were seen once. Input material: PBMCs or T cells enriched from blood (not recorded which). These receptors originate from a man aged 30 to 45 in a cohort exposed to, infected with or recovered from COVID-19 (not recorded which). Both conserved end residues are part of each CDR3. Fields, in order: CDR3 length, clone size, V gene, D gene, J gene, CDR3 DNA, CDR3 protein. D genes are given only for firm matches. Size tells how often a clone was seen (once, few, many) or the class of an expanded clone, and some rows leave it out.

>15|-|TRBV19|TRBD2|TRBJ2-1
TGTGCCAGTAGTATGCGGGGGAGCTCCTACAATGAGCAGTTCTTC
CASSMRGSSYNEQFF
>14|-|TRBV29-1|-|TRBJ2-1
TGCAGCGTTCCGGTCCCAAGCTCCTACAATGAGCAGTTCTTC
CSVPVPSSYNEQFF
>13|-|TRBV7-9|-|TRBJ1-2
TGTGCCAGCAGCACCCGACTGTATTATGGCTACACCTTC
CASSTRLYYGYTF
>13|few|TRBV29-1|TRBD1|TRBJ1-2
TGCAGCGTCTCCTACGGGACAGTCTATGGCTACACCTTC
CSVSYGTVYGYTF
>15|-|TRBV28|TRBD1|TRBJ2-7
TGTGCCAGCACAGCCCCCGGGACAGCCTCCTACGAGCAGTACTTC
CASTAPGTASYEQYF
>12|-|TRBV19|-|TRBJ1-1
TGTGCCAGTGGGAGTATGAACACTGAAGCTTTCTTT
CASGSMNTEAFF
>12|-|TRBV11-1|-|TRBJ2-7
TGTGCCAGCAGTCGTCCGGGGTACGAGCAGTACTTC
CASSRPGYEQYF
>14|-|TRBV7-2|TRBD1|TRBJ2-3
TGTGCCAGCAGCTCCTATCAGTCGGGACAGGGGCAGTATTTT
CASSSYQSGQGQYF
>12|-|TRBV19|-|TRBJ1-2
TGTGCCAGTAGTATTGGGGAGTATGGCTACACCTTC
CASSIGEYGYTF
>13|once|TRBV4-1|-|TRBJ2-7
TGCGCCAGCAGCCAAGGTCTCTTCTACGAGCAGTACTTC
CASSQGLFYEQYF
>16|-|TRBV7-9|TRBD1|TRBJ1-5
TGTGCCAGCAGCTCTCTGGACAGGGTCGGCAATCAGCCCCAGCATTTT
CASSSLDRVGNQPQHF
>16|-|TRBV15|-|TRBJ1-2
TGTGCCACCAGCAGACCCGGGACTGATTCTAACTATGGCTACACCTTC
CATSRPGTDSNYGYTF
>14|-|TRBV11-2|TRBD2|TRBJ2-5
TGTGCCAGCAGCCAAGCGGGAAACCAAGAGACCCAGTACTTC
CASSQAGNQETQYF
>17|-|TRBV28|-|TRBJ1-5
TGTGCCAGCAGTTTCACGCAAACAGGGTATGGCAATCAGCCCCAGCATTTT
CASSFTQTGYGNQPQHF
>16|-|TRBV6-5|-|TRBJ2-1
TGTGCCAGCAGTTACAGCCTAGCCTCCGAAGGCAATGAGCAGTTCTTC
CASSYSLASEGNEQFF
>14|-|TRBV28|TRBD2|TRBJ2-1
TGTGCCAGCAGTACTAGCGGGCCCTACAATGAGCAGTTCTTC
CASSTSGPYNEQFF
>14|few|TRBV5-1|-|TRBJ2-7
TGCGCCAGCAGCTTGGCGGCGGTTGACTACGAGCAGTACTTC
CASSLAAVDYEQYF
>16|-|TRBV28|-|TRBJ2-1
TGTGCCAGCCTTTCGGAAGGGGCTGAAGTGAGAGATGAGCAGTTCTTC
CASLSEGAEVRDEQFF
>18|-|TRBV3-1/TRBV3-2|TRBD1|TRBJ2-6
TGTGCCAGCAGCCAAGTTGAGGACAGGGGTTCTGGGGCCAACGTCCTGACTTTC
CASSQVEDRGSGANVLTF
>13|-|TRBV12-3/TRBV12-4|TRBD1|TRBJ1-2
TGTGCCAGCAGTGGACAGGGAAACTATGGCTACACCTTC
CASSGQGNYGYTF
>15|-|TRBV11-3|-|TRBJ1-3
TGTGCCAGCAGCTTAGCGGGGTCCACTGGAAACACCATATATTTT
CASSLAGSTGNTIYF
>13|-|TRBV9|-|TRBJ1-2
TGTGCCAGCAGCGTGAGTACGGGATCTTACTACACCTTC
CASSVSTGSYYTF
>16|-|TRBV6-6|TRBD1|TRBJ2-5
TGTGCCAGCAGTACCCTGGGACAGGGGGCTCGAGAGACCCAGTACTTC
CASSTLGQGARETQYF
>19|-|TRBV28|-|TRBJ1-5
TGTGCCAGCAGTTTCCTCACCACCATCACAGGGTATAGCAATCAGCCCCAGCATTTT
CASSFLTTITGYSNQPQHF
>13|-|TRBV5-4|-|TRBJ2-7
TGTGCCAGCAGCTTGCCCCTATCCTACGAGCAGTACTTC
CASSLPLSYEQYF
>16|-|TRBV11-1|TRBD2|TRBJ2-3
TGTGCCAGCAGCTTATATGCTAGCGGGAGGGGAGATACGCAGTATTTT
CASSLYASGRGDTQYF
>15|-|TRBV5-5|TRBD1|TRBJ1-2
TGTGCCAGCAGTTACGACAGGGGCCTTAACTATGGCTACACCTTC
CASSYDRGLNYGYTF
>13|once|TRBV27|-|TRBJ1-2
TGTGCCAGCAGATTTACAGGGTTCTACGGCTACACCTTC
CASRFTGFYGYTF
>18|-|TRBV7-6|TRBD2|TRBJ2-5
TGTGCCAGCAGCTTACCGAGGGACCGACTAGCGGACCAAGAGACCCAGTACTTC
CASSLPRDRLADQETQYF
>14|-|TRBV28|TRBD1|TRBJ1-6
TGTGCCAGCAGTTCCGGGACAGGGAATTCACCCCTCCACTTT
CASSSGTGNSPLHF
>18|-|TRBV28|TRBD1|TRBJ1-2
TGTGCCAGCAGTACGGCGGGACAGTTACCTTCGGCGAACTATGGCTACACCTTC
CASSTAGQLPSANYGYTF
>13|-|TRBV27|-|TRBJ1-1
TGTGCCAGCAGTTTCCTCAGGGGAACTGAAGCTTTCTTT
CASSFLRGTEAFF
>13|-|TRBV28|TRBD1|TRBJ1-6
TGTGCCGGACACAGGGGAAGGGGATCACCCCTCCACTTT
CAGHRGRGSPLHF
>15|-|TRBV5-8|-|TRBJ2-7
TGTGCCAGCAGCTTGGGAAATACAGGGTCATACGAGCAGTACTTC
CASSLGNTGSYEQYF
>14|-|TRBV5-8|-|TRBJ2-2
TGTGCCAGCAGCTTGCCAGGGTGGACCGGGGAGCTGTTTTTT
CASSLPGWTGELFF
>14|-|TRBV18|-|TRBJ1-2
TGTGCCAGCTCACCACCCGCCCAGGGAAGTGGCTACACCTTC
CASSPPAQGSGYTF
>14|-|TRBV5-1|-|TRBJ2-5
TGCGCCAGCAGCTTCCCGGGACAACAAGAGACCCAGTACTTC
CASSFPGQQETQYF
>13|once|TRBV6-5|-|TRBJ2-7
TGTGCCAGCAGACGACAGAGATCCTACGAGCAGTACTTC
CASRRQRSYEQYF
>15|-|TRBV28|TRBD1|TRBJ2-3
TGTGCCAGCCTCCCTGGGACAGGGGGCACAGATACGCAGTATTTT
CASLPGTGGTDTQYF
>16|-|TRBV4-1|TRBD1|TRBJ1-4
TGCGCCAGCAGCCAAGAGGCACAGGGGGCTCGGGAAAAACTGTTTTTT
CASSQEAQGAREKLFF
>14|-|TRBV7-9|-|TRBJ2-1
TGTGCCAGCAGGATGCTAGCGTCCTACAATGAGCAGTTCTTC
CASRMLASYNEQFF
>17|-|TRBV19|TRBD1|TRBJ1-5
TGTGCCAGTAGTGTGCAACAGGGGGCCATTGGCAATCAGCCCCAGCATTTT
CASSVQQGAIGNQPQHF
>16|-|TRBV7-8|TRBD2|TRBJ2-5
TGTGCCAGCAGCTTAGCGGGCGCGGGAGGGCAAGAGACCCAGTACTTC
CASSLAGAGGQETQYF
>16|-|TRBV21-1|-|TRBJ1-1
TGTGCCAGGGACGGACAGGGGCGAAGGTGGAACACTGAAGCTTTCTTT
CARDGQGRRWNTEAFF
>15|-|TRBV5-6|TRBD1|TRBJ2-3
TGTGCCAGCAGCCCCTTGACAGGGGGACCTGATACGCAGTATTTT
CASSPLTGGPDTQYF
>16|-|TRBV7-2|-|TRBJ1-4
TGTGCCAGCAGCCAAACGCATCAGGGGATCGGGGAAAAACTGTTTTTT
CASSQTHQGIGEKLFF
>15|-|TRBV19|TRBD1|TRBJ1-4
TGTGCCAGTAGGATGGACAGGGGCACTAATGAAAAACTGTTTTTT
CASRMDRGTNEKLFF
>14|-|TRBV6-6|TRBD1|TRBJ1-3
TGTGCCACAAATTCAGGGGGGTCTGGAAACACCATATATTTT
CATNSGGSGNTIYF
>15|-|TRBV5-1|TRBD1|TRBJ1-2
TGCGCCAGCAGCTTTGACAGGGGGCTTAATCGGGGCTACACCTTC
CASSFDRGLNRGYTF
>14|-|TRBV5-1|-|TRBJ1-3
TGCGCCAGCAGCTCCGGGTTAGACGGAAACACCATATATTTT
CASSSGLDGNTIYF
>14|-|TRBV7-6|-|TRBJ2-7
TGTGCCAGCAGCTTAGCGGTCGAAGCGGGCGAGCAGTACTTC
CASSLAVEAGEQYF